The entry below describes one T cell receptor (beta chain). The source of the sample is a study of T cells expressing NK-cell markers. The wider study: HCMV seropositivity marked seven of the eight sequenced donors; one was seronegative.

TCRdb reprocessed the 5' RACE reads, with one entry per CDR3 protein and no DNA. This table lists 140,000 to 150,000 distinct CDR3 sequences. Germline V CDR1 and CDR2: SGHAT, FQNNGV. This CDR3 region has 14 residues. V usage is TRBV11-2 and J usage is TRBJ2-1; TCRdb lists TRBD1, though no DNA is available to test this call. The sample comprised blood T cells: a sorted CD56 or NKG2C T cell subset, CD4+ or CD8+ T cells, or bulk PBMC T cells (not recorded which). The clonotype was recovered from a man younger than 35 in good health. The CDR3 here is CAIRSGTDYNEQFF.